These 29 T cell receptor beta chains originate from one sample sequenced in a study of blood T cell repertoires in COVID-19. Profiling relied on immunoSEQ multiplex PCR, and the TCRdb table lists in-frame clones only, not all of them. This table has more than 300,000 clones, 87% appearing once. Sequences were obtained from PBMCs or T cells enriched from blood (not recorded which). These receptors were collected from a middle-aged man in a cohort exposed to, infected with or recovered from COVID-19 (not recorded which).

The chain is built from TRBV28 and TRBJ1-1; no firm D call. Germline lookup yields CDR1 MDHEN and CDR2 SYDVKM. Trimming took 3 bases from V and 5 from J, leaving 19 bases between them. CDR3 length equals 16 residues. The CDR3 is CASSLIRSRGGTEAFF. DNA of the CDR3: TGTGCCAGCAGTTTGATCCGGTCGAGAGGTGGGACTGAAGCTTTCTTT.

The gene calls are TRBV11-3 and TRBJ2-1, with D tentatively TRBD1 (5 bases). Between the trimmed V and J ends, which lost 1 base and 5 bases, there was a span of 12 bases. The CDR3 sequence is 15 residues long. The germline CDR1 and CDR2 sequences are SGHNT and YENEEA. CDR3 residues: CASSLGQSEDNEQFF. DNA of the CDR3: TGTGCCAGCAGCTTAGGACAGTCGGAAGACAATGAGCAGTTCTTC.

The chain is built from TRBV12-3 or TRBV12-4 and TRBJ1-2; D unclear. V shed 6 bases and J shed 0 bases, with 5 bases lying between them. This CDR3 is built from 12 residues. This CDR3 reads CASSTSNYGYTF. The CDR3 nucleotides are TGTGCCAGCAGCACATCTAACTATGGCTACACCTTC.

This clone was picked up a small number of times. The CDR3 bases are TGTGCCAGCAGTTTAAGGAGGGACTTATATGGCTACACCTTC. As protein: CASSLRRDLYGYTF. The chain carries TRBV28 and TRBJ1-2; D perhaps matches TRBD1 (5 bases). The V gene lost 2 bases and the J gene lost 5 bases, with 12 bases spanning the gap. The germline V gene encodes CDR1 MDHEN and CDR2 SYDVKM. The CDR3 is 14 amino acids.

The chain carries TRBV7-2 and TRBJ1-4; 9 nucleotides match TRBD1. The CDR3 is 16 amino acids. Germline values: CDR1 SGHTA, CDR2 FQGNSA. The ends lost 2 bases at V and 5 bases at J; junction bases unmatched: 6. CDR3 nucleotide sequence: TGTGCCAGCAGCTTAATGCAGACAGGGGGGAATGAAAAACTGTTTTTT. The encoded protein is CASSLMQTGGNEKLFF.

The chain links TRBV9 to TRBJ1-4; 11 nucleotides line up with TRBD1. The junction had 3 bases not matched to a gene; V was cut back by 0 bases and J by 8 bases. CDR3 length: 15 amino acids. CDR1 and CDR2 from the germline V gene are SGDLS and YYNGEE. CDR3: CASSVARTGGEKLFF. The CDR3 DNA reads as TGTGCCAGCAGCGTAGCTAGGACAGGGGGCGAAAAACTGTTTTTT. The variable domain in full, completed from reference TRBV9 and TRBJ1-4, reads DSGVTQTPKHLITATGQRVTLRCSPRSGDLSVYWYQQSLDQGLQFLIQYYNGEERAKGNILERFSAQQFPDLHSELNLSSLELGDSALYFCASSVARTGGEKLFFGSGTQLSVL.

This chain uses TRBV3-1 (or the pseudogene TRBV3-2) with TRBJ2-1; TRBD2 matches at 8 bases. The length of the CDR3 is 12 residues. Germline assignment: CDR1 LGHDT and CDR2 YNNKEL (reference sequence). Trimming at V came to 2 bases and at J to 9 bases, leaving 0 bases not matched to a gene. The CDR3 here is CASSQLAGEQFF. The CDR3 nucleotides are TGTGCCAGCAGCCAACTAGCGGGTGAGCAGTTCTTC.

V gene TRBV2 combines with J gene TRBJ2-3; D may be TRBD2 (6 bases). The germline V gene encodes CDR1 SNHLY and CDR2 FYNNEI. Trimming cost V 10 bases and J 0 bases, with 20 bases left between them. The CDR3 covers 16 residues. The CDR3, as DNA: TGTGCCACTGACAAGTCTGCAGGGACTAGCACAGATACGCAGTATTTT. This gives the protein CATDKSAGTSTDTQYF.

The chain carries TRBV19 and TRBJ1-2; maybe TRBD1 (5 bases). The germline V gene encodes CDR1 LNHDA and CDR2 SQIVND (reference sequence). The CDR3 covers 13 residues. Trimming stripped 6 bases from V and 4 bases from J, with 12 bases between. CDR3 coding DNA: TGTGCCAGTAGAATGGGGGGAACCTATGGCTACACCTTC. Its translation is CASRMGGTYGYTF.

CDR3 in DNA: TGTGCCAGCAGTGAAGGGGGCAGGGCTCAGCCCCAGCATTTT. Protein: CASSEGGRAQPQHF. The chain has TRBV6-1 and TRBJ1-5; a weak D match, TRBD1 (5 bases). The CDR3 is made up of 14 amino acids. The germline CDR1 and CDR2 sequences are MNHNS and SASEGT. Trimming pared 1 base from V and 6 bases from J, leaving 10 bases between.

The chain carries TRBV5-4 and TRBJ2-3, with 8 bases that match TRBD1. The CDR3 extends over 15 amino acids. Looked up from germline, CDR1 is SGHNT and CDR2 is YYREEE (reference sequence). V dropped 0 bases and J dropped 3; count of bases not matched to a gene: 3. The CDR3 loop reads CASSLVGQGTDTQYF. The CDR3 DNA sequence: TGTGCCAGCAGCTTGGTAGGACAGGGTACAGATACGCAGTATTTT.

The chain joins TRBV5-1 to TRBJ2-5; TRBD2 agrees at 12 bases. This CDR3 is 20 amino acids long. Germline assignment: CDR1 SGHRS and CDR2 YFSETQ. V was clipped by 0 bases and J by 5 bases; unmatched bases: 17. This chain's CDR3 is CASSLGGTRLAGVLQETQYF. CDR3 coding DNA: TGCGCCAGCAGCTTGGGGGGGACCCGACTAGCGGGAGTCCTCCAGGAGACCCAGTACTTC.

CDR3 amino acids: CASSPPSSGPMGDTQYF. CDR3 in DNA: TGTGCCAGCAGCCCACCGTCTAGCGGTCCCATGGGAGATACGCAGTATTTT. The chain couples TRBV5-4 to TRBJ2-3; 7 bases fit TRBD2. The V gene's germline CDR1 is SGHNT and CDR2 YYREEE (reference sequence). The length of the CDR3 is 17 residues. The V segment lost 4 bases and the J segment 5 bases; nucleotides outside the gene matches: 16.

The V and J genes are TRBV19 and TRBJ2-1; 8 positions agree with TRBD2. Looked up from germline, CDR1 is LNHDA and CDR2 is SQIVND (reference sequence). CDR3 size: 16 residues. V shed 8 bases and J 0 bases; nucleotides not matched to a gene: 9. In DNA form, the CDR3 reads TGTGCCAGTGGGGTTAGCGGGGTAAGCTCCTACAATGAGCAGTTCTTC. Protein product: CASGVSGVSSYNEQFF.

The table lists this clone with a few counts. The rearrangement uses TRBV6-5 and TRBJ1-1, with TRBD1 identical over 8 bases. The CDR3 is 15 amino acids. The germline V gene encodes CDR1 MNHEY and CDR2 SVGAGI. The ends lost 6 bases at V and 1 base at J; junction bases unmatched: 7. CDR3 region: CASRRTGTGNTEAFF. The CDR3 coding sequence is TGTGCCAGCAGGAGGACCGGGACAGGGAACACTGAAGCTTTCTTT.

The chain uses TRBV7-9 and TRBJ1-2, with D perhaps matching TRBD1 (6 bases). V gave up 1 base and J gave up 5 bases, with 14 bases separating them. The CDR3 extends over 15 amino acids. From germline, CDR1 is SEHNR and CDR2 FQNEAQ (reference sequence). The CDR3 loop reads CASSLEGGKLYGYTF. CDR3 in DNA: TGTGCCAGCAGCTTAGAGGGGGGGAAATTATATGGCTACACCTTC.

This rearrangement joins TRBV10-1 to TRBJ1-2, with TRBD1 matching over 7 bases. The V gene end was trimmed by 5 bases and the J gene end by 4 bases; junction bases not matched to a gene: 4. Germline V gives CDR1 WNHNN, CDR2 SYGVQD (reference sequence). CDR3 length: 13 amino acids. The CDR3 region is CASSPDRAYGYTF. The CDR3 DNA reads as TGCGCCAGCAGTCCCGACAGGGCCTATGGCTACACCTTC.

This chain connects TRBV9 to TRBJ2-7, with TRBD2 matching 13 bases. Germline CDR1 is SGDLS and CDR2 is YYNGEE. The CDR3 is 16 residues long. The trim removed 3 bases at V and 4 bases at J, leaving 7 bases unmatched. The CDR3 loop reads CASSEAGLAGVYEQYF. The CDR3 coding sequence is TGTGCCAGCAGCGAGGCCGGACTAGCGGGAGTTTACGAGCAGTACTTC.

The chain couples TRBV7-9 to TRBJ1-2; weak D call: TRBD1 (5 bases). Per the germline V gene, CDR1 is SEHNR and CDR2 is FQNEAQ (reference sequence). The CDR3 has 14 residues. Trimming left V 5 bases short and J 4 bases short, with 14 bases between. CDR3 nucleotide sequence: TGTGCCAGCAGCCCATTAGGGGAGGCCTATGGCTACACCTTC. Translating gives CASSPLGEAYGYTF.

The chain joins TRBV4-1 to TRBJ2-7, with 11 bases lining up with TRBD2. The germline V gene has CDR1 MGHRA and CDR2 YSYEKL. This CDR3 is 15 amino acids long. V shed 3 bases, J shed 3 bases, and the junction held 4 bases outside the gene matches. CDR3 bases: TGCGCCAGCAGCCAGCCGGGACTAGCGGACTACGAGCAGTACTTC. It encodes CASSQPGLADYEQYF.

The chain is built from TRBV9 and TRBJ1-4, with 7 bases matching TRBD1. The CDR3 totals 16 residues. Trimming cost V 6 bases and J 13 bases; bases outside gene matches: 21. Germline V gene sequence: CDR1 SGDLS, CDR2 YYNGEE. The CDR3 nucleotides are TGTGCCAGCACCCCGGGGACAGTAGTATCCCTGGGGGGACTGTTTTTT. It codes for CASTPGTVVSLGGLFF.

This clone was counted between two and nine times. The chain couples TRBV28 to TRBJ2-3; TRBD1 agrees at 7 bases. J gave up 1 base and V 2 bases, and 9 bases lay outside the gene matches. The CDR3 consists of 17 residues. Germline V lookup: CDR1 MDHEN, CDR2 SYDVKM. In DNA, the CDR3 is TGTGCCAGCAGTTTAATCACAGGGGTAATGGGCACAGATACGCAGTATTTT. This gives the protein CASSLITGVMGTDTQYF.

The V and J genes are TRBV3-1 (or the pseudogene TRBV3-2) and TRBJ1-1; possible D gene TRBD1, 5 bases. The length of the CDR3 is 16 residues. The V end was cut by 3 bases, the J end by 0 bases, with 14 bases between. CDR1 and CDR2 (germline): LGHDT, YNNKEL (reference sequence). The CDR3 spells CASSHFGAGMNTEAFF. The CDR3 DNA follows: TGTGCCAGCAGCCACTTTGGGGCAGGGATGAACACTGAAGCTTTCTTT.

This chain uses TRBV29-1 with TRBJ2-1; 9 positions agree with TRBD2. Germline trimming cut 5 bases from V and 0 bases from J; bases unmatched to any gene: 8. Germline V gives CDR1 SQVTM, CDR2 ANQGSEA. The CDR3 is made up of 16 amino acids. In DNA form, the CDR3 reads TGCAGCGTTTCCCCCCTGACTAGCGGCTCCTACAATGAGCAGTTCTTC. Its translation: CSVSPLTSGSYNEQFF.

The chain recombines TRBV11-2 with TRBJ2-6; a possible D gene is TRBD1 (6 bases). CDR3 size: 16 residues. V lost 2 bases and J lost 2, with 10 bases in between. Germline V gene lookup returns CDR1 SGHAT and CDR2 FQNNGV. The CDR3 spells CASSLSGVAGANVLTF. CDR3 nucleotides: TGTGCCAGCAGCTTATCAGGGGTAGCTGGGGCCAACGTCCTGACTTTC.

The V call is TRBV7-8, the J call TRBJ1-4; 9 bases align to TRBD1. The V gene's germline CDR1 is SGHVS and CDR2 FQNEAQ. Trimming took 2 bases from V and 7 from J; bases not matched to a gene: 8. The CDR3 is 16 residues long. CDR3 in amino acids: CASSLPSTGGSEKLFF. In DNA, the CDR3 is TGTGCCAGCAGCTTACCTTCGACAGGGGGATCTGAAAAACTGTTTTTT.

This clone was recorded once. This chain connects TRBV6-1 to TRBJ1-3; weak D call: TRBD1 (6 bases). V gave up 2 bases and J gave up 3 bases, with 11 bases separating them. The V gene's germline CDR1 is MNHNS and CDR2 SASEGT. The CDR3 consists of 15 residues. The CDR3, as DNA: TGTGCCAGCAGTGAATATGTCAGGGGTGGAAACACCATATATTTT. This translates into CASSEYVRGGNTIYF.

This clone was counted only a few times. V and J are TRBV7-8 and TRBJ2-7; 7 nucleotides match TRBD2. Looked up from germline, CDR1 is SGHVS and CDR2 is FQNEAQ. The CDR3 totals 16 residues. Germline trimming cut 5 bases from V and 0 bases from J; bases unmatched to any gene: 10. The CDR3 coding sequence is TGTGCCAGCAGCAATAGACTAGGCGGGAGCTCCTACGAGCAGTACTTC. Amino acids: CASSNRLGGSSYEQYF.

CDR3 loop: CASSQGTGDYGYTF. In DNA form, the CDR3 reads TGCGCCAGCAGCCAAGGGACAGGGGACTATGGCTACACCTTC. The V gene is TRBV4-1, the J gene TRBJ1-2, with TRBD1 matching 9 bases. The trim removed 1 base at V and 3 bases at J, leaving 0 bases unmatched. The CDR3 covers 14 residues. Looked up from germline, CDR1 is MGHRA and CDR2 is YSYEKL.